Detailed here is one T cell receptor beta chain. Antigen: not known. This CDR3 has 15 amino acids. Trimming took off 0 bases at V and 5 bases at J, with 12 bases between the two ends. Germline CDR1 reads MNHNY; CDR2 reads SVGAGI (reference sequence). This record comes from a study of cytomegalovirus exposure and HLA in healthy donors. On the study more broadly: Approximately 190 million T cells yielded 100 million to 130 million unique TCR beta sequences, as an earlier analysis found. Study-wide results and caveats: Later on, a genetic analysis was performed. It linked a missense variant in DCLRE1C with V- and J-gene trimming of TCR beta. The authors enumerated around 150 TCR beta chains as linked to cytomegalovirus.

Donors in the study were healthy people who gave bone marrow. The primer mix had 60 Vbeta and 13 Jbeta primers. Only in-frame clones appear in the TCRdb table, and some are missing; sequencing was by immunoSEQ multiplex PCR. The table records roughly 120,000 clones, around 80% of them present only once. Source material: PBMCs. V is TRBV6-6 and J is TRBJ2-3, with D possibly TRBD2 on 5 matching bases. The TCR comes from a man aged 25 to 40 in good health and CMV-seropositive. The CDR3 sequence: CASSYSSGRGDTQYF. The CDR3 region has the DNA TGTGCCAGCAGTTACTCGAGTGGCCGGGGAGATACGCAGTATTTT.